This T cell receptor beta chain appears in the sequencing data of a study of cytomegalovirus exposure and HLA in healthy donors (dated by TCRdb to about 2017). A note on the overall study: In an earlier analysis of under 600 of the donors, 250 to 350 Gb of sequence data and 100 million or so unique TCR beta sequences from about 190 million T cells were reported. An early release that covered about 600 HLA-typed donors contained approximately 300 gigabases of sequencing data and tens of millions of unique TCR sequences. Of the approximately 370 genotyped donors, more than 75% were placed in the genetic ancestry cluster associated with self-reported Caucasian donors. The study aimed to test whether cataloging public T cell receptors could reveal signatures of past pathogen exposure. Using immunosequencing, the study profiled T cell repertoires from fewer than 700 subjects and related those repertoires to cytomegalovirus serostatus. A separate validation cohort of 100 to 150 different subjects was used in addition to the approximately 700-subject first cohort. The study combined high-throughput TCR immunosequencing, statistical association of individual TCRs with disease status, and machine learning to predict cytomegalovirus infection status. A later analysis re-analyzed previously published TCR beta repertoires from approximately 670 donors and added high-resolution HLA genotyping to study TCR occurrence patterns. The later analysis used no new phenotypic data to find candidate immune exposures, relying instead on TCR beta sequences and their occurrence across donors. In an earlier analysis of 587 of the donors, high-throughput TCR beta sequencing was used to judge whether each TCR beta V gene segment behaved as functional or pseudogenic. Alongside the repertoire data, information on donor age, sex, ethnicity and CMV serostatus was compiled. A later genetic analysis took genome-wide SNP genotypes for about three fifths of the 666 donors and used that subset as a discovery cohort. All discovery cohort repertoires had been generated on a single sequencing platform. Both class I and class II loci were covered by HLA typing, at four-digit resolution. Typing coverage differed by locus: A, B, C, DRB1 and DQB1 were typed in about 629-630 donors, DQA1 in around 500, DPA1 in around 610, and DPB1 in around 440. Four to six DR-DQ haplotypes were handled as single units for association and clustering, since linkage in the cohort was strong. Among about 370 genotyped donors of the cohort, an average of around 220,000 unique TCR beta nucleotide sequences was sequenced per donor, of which about 19% were non-productive. Results and caveats for the whole study, not just this receptor: Only TCR beta chains were sequenced in this cohort, and the absence of alpha or paired-chain data limited detectable features. A later genetic analysis reported fewer N-insertions in productive TCRs among donors in an Asian-associated ancestry cluster than the roughly 620-donor mean. A later analysis associated 16,951 TCR beta sequences with specific HLA alleles at a false discovery rate of 0.05. Because the 87-base-pair reads could not distinguish some IMGT-functional V segments, including TRBV6-2 and TRBV6-3, those segments were excluded. When HLA alleles, especially DR and DQ, strongly co-occurred, TCR associations were difficult to assign to individual alleles. A cluster of highly shared sequence variants was judged likely to represent a technical artifact of the sequencing pipeline. Presence/absence analyses assumed roughly uniform sequencing depth across donors, an assumption that may not hold. In a later analysis, the rate of TCR association differed among HLA loci, with DRB1 alleles having the most associated TCRs and HLA-C alleles having the fewest. An association between a missense DCLRE1C variant and V-gene and J-gene trimming of TCR beta chains was found in a later genetic analysis and replicated in an independent cohort. Because counts were too low, more than 15 rarely observed V segments, including chromosome 9 orphons, were left out of the earlier analysis of approximately 580 of the donors. The only immune exposure information available for the cohort was CMV serostatus. Because HLA typing was unavailable for some donors at each locus, only the typed subset was used in association tests. According to a later analysis, parvovirus B19, influenza, CMV and Epstein-Barr virus appeared linked to several top co-occurrence clusters. In a later analysis, HLA-associated TCR beta chains were found to be more clonally expanded and to have lower generation probabilities than equally common non-associated chains. Most TCR sequences were observed very rarely across donors, whereas some public TCRs were present in many individuals. It was suggested by the authors that the approach could potentially be generalized to other disease states and immunological phenotypes. In vitro tests confirmed that three of the cytomegalovirus-associated TCR beta chains recognize cytomegalovirus antigens. The study listed around 160 TCR beta chains as associated with cytomegalovirus. In both the original and validation cohorts, the classifier was reported to diagnose cytomegalovirus status with high specificity and sensitivity. Correlated functional status among segregating V segments might be attributable to linkage disequilibrium, but an unknown experimental factor could not be ruled out. Broadly in line with IMGT annotations, most TCR beta V segments showed up in productive rearrangements about 90% or about 30% of the time in an earlier analysis of 587 of the donors. Most CMV-associated TCR beta chains appeared to be HLA-restricted in a later analysis, and the HLA associations seemed to be driven largely by CMV exposure. A further reported finding was that TCR beta sequences accurately predicted the HLA-A and HLA-B alleles for most subjects in the first cohort.

The library was obtained by the immunoSEQ multiplex PCR assay. A mixture of 60 forward primers for TCR Vbeta segments and 13 reverse primers for TCR Jbeta segments was used in the multiplex PCR. The CDR3 region of rearranged TCR beta genes was amplified from genomic DNA with a multiplex PCR assay. The Illumina HiSeq System was used to sequence the amplified TCR beta libraries as 87-base-pair reads. The authors' pipeline ran thus. Across the roughly 640 repertoires, a later analysis counted roughly 77 million unique TCR beta chains, roughly 11 million of which were shared by at least two donors. A nearest-neighbor algorithm error-corrected the raw reads and collapsed the reads into unique sequences, merging closely related sequences to remove PCR and sequencing errors. CDR3 sequences were aligned to IMGT reference sequences to assign V, D and J gene segments. Each retained sequence needed at least a six-nucleotide match to both a V gene segment and a J gene segment. A rearrangement counted as productive if the CDR3 had no stop codons and remained in frame with V and J, and every other rearrangement counted as non-productive. Following IMGT convention, CDR3 was defined as the stretch from the second conserved V-encoded cysteine up to the conserved J-encoded phenylalanine. Sequences without an unambiguous match to a single V gene segment were excluded from the earlier analysis of approximately 560 of the donors. In an earlier analysis of several hundred of the donors, V segments were called functional above 56.7% productive rearrangements and were called segregating when the between-donor standard deviation exceeded 5%. To diagnose cytomegalovirus status from the catalog of TCR beta chain sequences, a statistical classification framework was built. In a later analysis, TCR nucleotide sequences were compared against IMGT/GENE-DB human TR gene sequences so that V and J genes could be assigned. The TCRdist pipeline was used in a later analysis to assign CDR3 sequences and most-parsimonious VDJ recombination scenarios. In a later analysis, every TCR beta chain was defined by the combination of its CDR3 amino acid sequence and its V-gene family, and reads without a unique V-gene family were dropped. To address suspected cross-contamination and a sequencing artifact, a later analysis removed roughly 640 highly shared, low-generation-probability nucleotide sequences. For each public chain, a later analysis derived a clonal expansion index from normalized ranks of inferred template counts within each repertoire. A later analysis computed generation probabilities with a VDJ recombination model fitted to out-of-frame rearrangements, and checked the results against IGoR. In a later analysis, hypergeometric tests were used to score TCR-TCR, TCR-HLA and TCR-CMV co-occurrence, with a repertoire-size bias correction applied to TCR pairs. A later analysis estimated false discovery rates by permuting HLA or CMV assignments 20 times. In a later analysis, co-occurring TCRs were grouped with DBSCAN, and TCRdist sequence similarity was added when clustering was performed within HLA-allele-positive subsets. Repertoires with fewer than 30,000 or more than 120,000 public chains were left out of co-occurrence clustering, as were a handful of repertoires with anomalous nucleotide sharing. TCRdb took over this immuneACCESS table, retaining in-frame rearrangements with V and J assigned. Such tables are incomplete; in checked studies, under half of the missing clones stem from an unresolved V gene, and the remainder is unexplained. That table is the source of V, J and clone size, and D and trimming were worked out from the DNA. The table for this sample lists 150,000 to 200,000 clones; 65% to 85% of them were counted only once. The ten largest clones capture over 1.5% of the sample.

A note on this clone: What this receptor recognizes is not known. Base qualities are missing; no much larger clone stands one base away.

Reading from cysteine to phenylalanine, the CDR3 counts 15 amino acids. Just CDR3 DNA is preserved here, 45 bases in frame from base 1. Trimming takes 0 bases from V and 1 base from J, and the germline ends sit 10 bases apart. Via the germline V gene, CDR1 is SGHTA and CDR2 FQGNSA. The cohort consisted of 600 or so healthy bone marrow donors. At the time of sampling, every cohort member was nominally healthy, though immune exposures that went unrecorded were likely present. The donor was CMV seropositive and was included in the group of 250 to 350 seropositive cohort members. A peripheral blood sample was collected from each donor, and TCR beta sequencing was performed on peripheral blood mononuclear cells. The Qiagen DNeasy Blood Extraction Kit was used to extract genomic DNA from the blood cell samples.

The chain is made from TRBV7-2 and TRBJ2-7; the D region possibly corresponds to TRBD2 (6 bases align). This clonotype originated in a man aged 40-50 years in good health and CMV-seropositive. The sequenced material came from PBMCs. The nucleotide sequence reads TGTGCCAGCAGCTTAGCTTCCGGGACTTCCTACGAGCAGTACTTC. Its product reads: CASSLASGTSYEQYF.